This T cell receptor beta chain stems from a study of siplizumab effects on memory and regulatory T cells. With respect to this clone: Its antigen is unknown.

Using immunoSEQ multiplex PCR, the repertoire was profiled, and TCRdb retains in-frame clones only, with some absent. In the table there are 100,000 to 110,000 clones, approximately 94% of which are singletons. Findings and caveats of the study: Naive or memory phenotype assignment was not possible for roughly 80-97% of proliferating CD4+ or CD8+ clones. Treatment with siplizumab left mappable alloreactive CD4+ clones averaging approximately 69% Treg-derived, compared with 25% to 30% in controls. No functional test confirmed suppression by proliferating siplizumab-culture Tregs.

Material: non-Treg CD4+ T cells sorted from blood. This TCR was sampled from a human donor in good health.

The CDR3 bases are TGTGCCTGGAGCGGAGGGGGGATAACTCGGGGAAACACCATATATTTT. Its translation is CAWSGGGITRGNTIYF. The chain has TRBV30 and TRBJ1-3, with D tentatively TRBD1 (6 bases). The germline V gene encodes CDR1 GTSNPN and CDR2 SVGIG (reference sequence). V was trimmed by 3 bases and J by 4 bases, leaving 19 bases between them. The CDR3 has 16 residues.